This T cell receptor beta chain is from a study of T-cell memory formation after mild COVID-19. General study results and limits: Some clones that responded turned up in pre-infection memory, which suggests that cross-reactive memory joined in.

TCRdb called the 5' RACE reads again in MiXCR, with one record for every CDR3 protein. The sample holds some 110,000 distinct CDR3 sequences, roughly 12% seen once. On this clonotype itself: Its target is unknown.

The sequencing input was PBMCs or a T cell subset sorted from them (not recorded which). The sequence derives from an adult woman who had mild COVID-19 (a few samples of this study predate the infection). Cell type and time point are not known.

The CDR3 nucleotides read TGCGCCAGCAGCCACAGCCCCACGCAGGGCAGAGATACGCAGTATTTT. It yields the protein CASSHSPTQGRDTQYF. V is TRBV4-1 and J is TRBJ2-3; possibly TRBD1 for D (5 bases). Trimming left V 3 bases short and J 5 bases short, with 18 bases between. CDR3 size: 16 residues. CDR1 and CDR2 (germline): MGHRA, YSYEKL.